Listed below are T cell receptor beta chains from one sample, sequenced in a study of blood T cell repertoires in COVID-19. Libraries were prepared by immunoSEQ multiplex PCR; TCRdb keeps only in-frame clonotypes and omits some of them. The table lists 40,000 to 45,000 clones, roughly 85% of them singletons. The sequencing input was peripheral blood. These receptors originate from a man in his 60s with acute or convalescent COVID-19. The CDR3 runs from the conserved cysteine through the conserved F or W. D genes are given only for firm matches. Not every row has a clone size; where given, it reads once, few, many or a size class.

v_call	cdr3_length	clone_size	d_call	j_call	cdr3_nt	cdr3_aa
TRBV5-6	14	NA	NA	TRBJ2-5	TGTGCCAGCAGCTTGGAACAGGTTCAAGAGACCCAGTACTTC	CASSLEQVQETQYF
TRBV2	14	NA	NA	TRBJ1-6	TGTGCCAGCAGTGAGGGGAGCTATAATTCACCCCTCCACTTT	CASSEGSYNSPLHF
TRBV27	14	NA	TRBD1	TRBJ1-5	TGTGCCAGCAGCAGGGACAGGGCGAATCAGCCCCAGCATTTT	CASSRDRANQPQHF
TRBV7-2	18	NA	TRBD2	TRBJ2-1	TGTGCCAGCAGCTTAGGGACTAGCGGGTTGAGCTCCTACAATGAGCAGTTCTTC	CASSLGTSGLSSYNEQFF
TRBV19	15	NA	NA	TRBJ1-6	TGTGCCAGTCAGGACAGCAGCTCCTATAATTCACCCCTCCACTTT	CASQDSSSYNSPLHF
TRBV5-5	16	NA	TRBD1	TRBJ1-2	TGTGCCAGCCGACCCTCCGACAGGGAAGGACGCTATGGCTACACCTTC	CASRPSDREGRYGYTF
TRBV19	16	NA	TRBD1	TRBJ2-5	TGTGCCAGTAGTAACACAGGGGGCGCGGTAGGTGAGACCCAGTACTTC	CASSNTGGAVGETQYF
TRBV27	14	NA	NA	TRBJ1-1	TGTGCCAGCAGTTTAACGACAGTGAACACTGAAGCTTTCTTT	CASSLTTVNTEAFF
TRBV9	12	few	NA	TRBJ1-4	TGTGCCAGCAGCGCGGACTTTGAAAAACTGTTTTTT	CASSADFEKLFF
TRBV7-9	14	NA	TRBD2	TRBJ2-3	TGTGCCAGCAGCCCTAGCGGGGGGTCAGATACGCAGTATTTT	CASSPSGGSDTQYF
TRBV4-3	15	once	NA	TRBJ1-2	TGCGCCAGCAGCCAAGATCGGCAGGGTGACTATGGCTACACCTTC	CASSQDRQGDYGYTF
TRBV9	14	NA	TRBD2	TRBJ2-7	TGTGCCAGCAGCCCCGCGGCGGGAGGGTACGAGCAGTACTTC	CASSPAAGGYEQYF
TRBV6-5	15	NA	TRBD2	TRBJ2-1	TGTGCCAGCAGTAAGACTAGCGGGGGGGACAATGAGCAGTTCTTC	CASSKTSGGDNEQFF
TRBV5-1	15	once	NA	TRBJ1-1	TGCGCCAGCAGCTTTACGGGATCTCAGAACACTGAAGCTTTCTTT	CASSFTGSQNTEAFF
TRBV30	13	NA	TRBD1	TRBJ1-2	TGTGCCTGGAGTGCCCAGGGGGACTATGGCTACACCTTC	CAWSAQGDYGYTF
TRBV13	15	few	NA	TRBJ2-3	TGTGCCAGCAGCTTAACAGGAGAAGGGTCAGATACGCAGTATTTT	CASSLTGEGSDTQYF
TRBV10-2	14	NA	NA	TRBJ2-5	TGCGCCAGCAGTCGGGGAGGAGGAGGGGAGACCCAGTACTTC	CASSRGGGGETQYF
TRBV19	15	NA	NA	TRBJ2-7	TGTGCCAGTAGTATAGTAGGTCCCGGGGGCTACGAGCAGTACTTC	CASSIVGPGGYEQYF
TRBV4-2	17	NA	TRBD2	TRBJ2-2	TGTGCCAGCAGCCAGCCGACTAGCGGGGGGTGGGCCGGGGAGCTGTTTTTT	CASSQPTSGGWAGELFF
TRBV7-8	14	once	NA	TRBJ1-1	TGTGCCAGCAGCTCGGGAAGGCTGGGGACTGAAGCTTTCTTT	CASSSGRLGTEAFF
TRBV2	12	NA	TRBD2	TRBJ2-7	TGTGCCAGCAGCCCGGGACTAGCGGGGCCGTACTTC	CASSPGLAGPYF
TRBV11-2	15	NA	TRBD1	TRBJ2-7	TGTGCCAGCAGCTCAGGGGACAGACTTGGCGACGAGCAGTACTTC	CASSSGDRLGDEQYF
TRBV2	17	once	TRBD2	TRBJ2-5	TGTGCCAGCAGTGTCGGATTCCGGACTAGCGGGGAAGAGACCCAGTACTTC	CASSVGFRTSGEETQYF
TRBV2	16	NA	TRBD1	TRBJ2-3	TGTGCCAGCAGTCGCACGGGACAGGGCCGCACAGATACGCAGTATTTT	CASSRTGQGRTDTQYF
TRBV2	13	once	TRBD2	TRBJ2-1	TGTGCCAGCAGTTCGGGGCTAGCGGGTGAGCAGTTCTTC	CASSSGLAGEQFF
TRBV19	14	NA	TRBD1	TRBJ1-2	TGTGCCACCCTCCAGACAGGGGGCGGTTATGGCTACACCTTC	CATLQTGGGYGYTF
TRBV4-3	14	NA	TRBD2	TRBJ2-7	TGCGCCAGCAGCCAAGATTGGGGGGGTTACGAGCAGTACTTC	CASSQDWGGYEQYF
TRBV5-4	14	NA	TRBD2	TRBJ2-1	TGTGCCTTCACTAGCGGGGGGGTCAGGAATGAGCAGTTCTTC	CAFTSGGVRNEQFF
TRBV3-1/TRBV3-2	16	once	TRBD2	TRBJ2-5	TGTGCCAGCAGCCAAGGACTAGCGGGGGGACAAGAGACCCAGTACTTC	CASSQGLAGGQETQYF
TRBV15	17	NA	TRBD2	TRBJ2-1	TGTGCCACCAGCAGAGATAAGGCTAGCGGGGGGCGGGATGAGCAGTTCTTC	CATSRDKASGGRDEQFF
TRBV7-6	14	NA	TRBD1	TRBJ1-1	TGTGCCAGCAGCCCAGGGACAGCGAACACTGAAGCTTTCTTT	CASSPGTANTEAFF
TRBV4-3	16	NA	TRBD1	TRBJ2-3	TGCGCCAGCAGCCAAGATGTGGGACAGGGCACAGATACGCAGTATTTT	CASSQDVGQGTDTQYF
TRBV12-2	14	NA	NA	TRBJ1-2	TGTGCAAGTCGCCCCCTACCCCATGACTATGGCTACACCTTC	CASRPLPHDYGYTF
TRBV30	13	NA	NA	TRBJ1-1	TGTGCCTGGAGTAAGGGGTGGGGTGACAAAGCTTTCTTT	CAWSKGWGDKAFF
TRBV3-1/TRBV3-2	16	NA	TRBD1	TRBJ1-1	TGTGCCAGCAGCCAAGAGCTGGGACAGTTGAACACTGAAGCTTTCTTT	CASSQELGQLNTEAFF
TRBV30	16	NA	TRBD2	TRBJ2-1	TGTGCCTGGAGTGTACTGGCGGGGGTGACCTACAATGAGCAGTTCTTC	CAWSVLAGVTYNEQFF
TRBV13	16	NA	NA	TRBJ1-1	TGTGCCAGCAGCTTAGTAAGCGGTCGGGGGGGGACTGAAGCTTTCTTT	CASSLVSGRGGTEAFF